This T cell receptor (beta chain) was observed in a study of CD8+ T cells in alopecia areata. V lost 6 bases to trimming and J lost 0 bases; unmatched junction nucleotides: 9. Germline V gene lookup returns CDR1 SGDLS and CDR2 YYNGEE. The CDR3 loop spans 17 amino acids. Extraction of RNA preceded its reverse transcription into cDNA, which served as the sequencing template. Sequencing used immunoSEQ multiplex PCR; TCRdb keeps in-frame clones, though not all of them. Among approximately 180,000 clones, roughly 66% were seen once, and the ten largest hold approximately 10%. The sample in question was CD8+ T cells sorted from blood, obtained at week 0. The TCR originated in a human donor with alopecia areata. The rearrangement links TRBV9 to TRBJ2-2; TRBD2 matches 9 bases. CDR3 DNA sequence: TGTGCCAGCACCTCTGTAGCGGGGGCCTCGAACACCGGGGAGCTGTTTTTT. It translates to CASTSVAGASNTGELFF.